This TCR beta chain was found in a study of CD8 T cells in ankylosing spondylitis. This clonotype was seen repeatedly, ten times or more. A single record per CDR3 protein comes from TCRdb applying MiXCR to the 5' RACE reads. The data show tens of thousands of distinct CDR3 sequences, 5.5% to 7.5% seen once. Looked up from germline, CDR1 is SQVTM and CDR2 is ANQGSEA. The CDR3 length is 14 residues. V shed 6 bases, J shed 7 bases, and the junction held 14 bases outside the gene matches. This sequence joins TRBV29-1 and TRBJ2-7; TRBD1 aligns across 8 bases. The receptor was derived from a male donor with ankylosing spondylitis or in good health (not recorded which). Material: blood, either unsorted or a sorted T cell fraction (not recorded which). The chain's CDR3 is CSVRIGPGGGEQYF. The CDR3, as DNA: TGCAGCGTGAGGATAGGGCCAGGGGGCGGGGAGCAGTACTTC.